Listed below are T cell receptor beta chains from one sample, sequenced in a study of T-cell reconstitution after alpha-beta-depleted transplantation in children. TCRdb passed the PCR reads through MiXCR, listing each CDR3 protein once. The sample yields 350,000 to 450,000 distinct CDR3 sequences, 20% seen once. This sample comprised PBMCs from the stem cell graft donor, obtained from the stem cell graft. The receptors stem from a human donor who donated a stem cell graft to a child with acute myeloid leukemia. Both conserved end residues are part of each CDR3. The order of the fields is clone size, J gene, V gene, D gene, CDR3 DNA, CDR3 protein. The D gene is left open where the match is weak. Size tells how often a clone was seen (once, few, many) or the class of an expanded clone, and some rows leave it out.

clone_size: few
j_call: TRBJ2-3
v_call: TRBV20-1
d_call: .
cdr3_nt: TGCAGTGCTAGAAAGGGGTCCGGGCCAGATACGCAGTATTTT
cdr3_aa: CSARKGSGPDTQYF

clone_size: .
j_call: TRBJ1-4
v_call: TRBV4-2
d_call: .
cdr3_nt: TGTGCCAGCAGCGCTAATGGGCGGGTGGCAAAACTGTTTTTT
cdr3_aa: CASSANGRVAKLFF

clone_size: many
j_call: TRBJ2-1
v_call: TRBV27
d_call: .
cdr3_nt: TGTGCCAGCAGTTTAAGCGGCAGGGTCCGGGGGCAGTTCTTC
cdr3_aa: CASSLSGRVRGQFF

clone_size: few
j_call: TRBJ2-5
v_call: TRBV29-1
d_call: .
cdr3_nt: TGCAGCGTTGCCGGGGTCCGGGAGACCCAGTACTTC
cdr3_aa: CSVAGVRETQYF

clone_size: many
j_call: TRBJ2-3
v_call: TRBV20-1
d_call: .
cdr3_nt: TGCAGTGCTAGTCCGGGAGCCCCAGATACGCAGTATTTT
cdr3_aa: CSASPGAPDTQYF

clone_size: few
j_call: TRBJ2-2
v_call: TRBV10-3
d_call: TRBD2
cdr3_nt: TGTGCCATCAGTGGAGATAGCGGGAGGAGGAACACCGGGGAGCTGTTTTTT
cdr3_aa: CAISGDSGRRNTGELFF

clone_size: few
j_call: TRBJ2-3
v_call: TRBV6-1
d_call: TRBD1
cdr3_nt: TGTGCCAGCAGCCGGACAGGGATTTTAGCAGATACGCAGTATTTT
cdr3_aa: CASSRTGILADTQYF

clone_size: .
j_call: TRBJ1-4
v_call: TRBV28
d_call: .
cdr3_nt: TGTGCCAGCAGTCGTTTTTCGGTCCGGGACAAACTTTCGACAACTAATGAAAAACTGTTTTTT
cdr3_aa: CASSRFSVRDKLSTTNEKLFF

clone_size: many
j_call: TRBJ2-1
v_call: TRBV7-8
d_call: .
cdr3_nt: TGTGCCAGCAGCTTAGCCGGGCTAGCCGGTGGGGTCAATGAGCAGTTCTTC
cdr3_aa: CASSLAGLAGGVNEQFF

clone_size: many
j_call: TRBJ2-2
v_call: TRBV6-2/TRBV6-3
d_call: .
cdr3_nt: TGTGCCAGCAGTTACTCGACGCCTACTCCTTCGAACACCGGGGAGCTGTTTTTT
cdr3_aa: CASSYSTPTPSNTGELFF

clone_size: .
j_call: TRBJ1-4
v_call: TRBV12-3/TRBV12-4
d_call: .
cdr3_nt: TGTGCCAGCAGTTTAATGGATTTGGCTAATGAAAAACTGTTTTTT
cdr3_aa: CASSLMDLANEKLFF

clone_size: .
j_call: TRBJ2-5
v_call: TRBV20-1
d_call: TRBD2
cdr3_nt: TGCAGTGCTAGAGATGGGACTAGCGGGAGCCGTGAGACCCAGTACTTC
cdr3_aa: CSARDGTSGSRETQYF

clone_size: .
j_call: TRBJ1-2
v_call: TRBV25-1
d_call: .
cdr3_nt: TGTGCCAGCAGTCGAAGCTGGGCAGAAGGCTACACCTTC
cdr3_aa: CASSRSWAEGYTF

clone_size: many
j_call: TRBJ1-2
v_call: TRBV29-1
d_call: TRBD1
cdr3_nt: TGCAGCGTTCCCGGGACAGGGTGGGATGGCTACACCTTC
cdr3_aa: CSVPGTGWDGYTF

clone_size: few
j_call: TRBJ2-7
v_call: TRBV6-1
d_call: TRBD2
cdr3_nt: TGTGCCAGCAGAACTCTAGCGGGAGGGTACGAGCAGTACTTC
cdr3_aa: CASRTLAGGYEQYF

clone_size: .
j_call: TRBJ2-5
v_call: TRBV29-1
d_call: .
cdr3_nt: TGCAGCGTGACAAGACAAGAGACCCAGTACTTC
cdr3_aa: CSVTRQETQYF

clone_size: few
j_call: TRBJ2-1
v_call: TRBV7-2
d_call: TRBD2
cdr3_nt: TGTGCCAGCAGCTTAATGGGTATTGGCGGGAGCAGGAATGAGCAGTTCTTC
cdr3_aa: CASSLMGIGGSRNEQFF

clone_size: few
j_call: TRBJ2-4
v_call: TRBV21-1
d_call: .
cdr3_nt: TGTGCCACCCGGGGTGGGCTTAGAACCTTGCTAGCCAAAAACATTCAGTACTTC
cdr3_aa: CATRGGLRTLLAKNIQYF

clone_size: few
j_call: TRBJ2-1
v_call: TRBV12-3/TRBV12-4
d_call: .
cdr3_nt: TGTGCCAGCTCTCAGGCCGCGTACAATGAGCAGTTCTTC
cdr3_aa: CASSQAAYNEQFF

clone_size: .
j_call: TRBJ1-2
v_call: TRBV7-9
d_call: TRBD1
cdr3_nt: TGTGCCAGCAGCTCGGGGACAGACTATAACTATGGCTACACCTTC
cdr3_aa: CASSSGTDYNYGYTF

clone_size: once
j_call: TRBJ2-1
v_call: TRBV20-1
d_call: TRBD2
cdr3_nt: TGCAGTGCGCCGACTAGCGGGAGGGCCTTTCTCGATGAGCAGTTCTTC
cdr3_aa: CSAPTSGRAFLDEQFF

clone_size: many
j_call: TRBJ2-7
v_call: TRBV20-1
d_call: TRBD2
cdr3_nt: TGCAGTGCTAGGAGGACTAGCGGGAGGGGGGAGCAGTACTTC
cdr3_aa: CSARRTSGRGEQYF

clone_size: .
j_call: TRBJ2-3
v_call: TRBV12-3/TRBV12-4
d_call: TRBD1
cdr3_nt: TGTGCCAGCAGTTTCGGGACAGGGTTTAGCACAGATACGCAGTATTTT
cdr3_aa: CASSFGTGFSTDTQYF

clone_size: few
j_call: TRBJ1-4
v_call: TRBV4-3
d_call: .
cdr3_nt: TGCGCCAGCAGCCAAGATGGGCCAGGGGCGGGTGAAAAACTGTTTTTT
cdr3_aa: CASSQDGPGAGEKLFF

clone_size: .
j_call: TRBJ2-2
v_call: TRBV10-3
d_call: .
cdr3_nt: TGTGCCATCATGTCCGAGACAGAAAATACCGGGGAGCTGTTTTTT
cdr3_aa: CAIMSETENTGELFF

clone_size: .
j_call: TRBJ2-1
v_call: TRBV24-1
d_call: .
cdr3_nt: TGTGCCACCAGGGACCGGGACATCAATGAGCAGTTCTTC
cdr3_aa: CATRDRDINEQFF

clone_size: .
j_call: TRBJ2-1
v_call: TRBV7-3
d_call: .
cdr3_nt: TGTGCCAGCAGCTTACTGGAAAAGCCCTACAATGAGCAGTTCTTC
cdr3_aa: CASSLLEKPYNEQFF

clone_size: few
j_call: TRBJ1-1
v_call: TRBV20-1
d_call: .
cdr3_nt: TGCAGTGCAGCTAACACTGAAGCTTTCTTT
cdr3_aa: CSAANTEAFF

clone_size: .
j_call: TRBJ2-1
v_call: TRBV25-1
d_call: .
cdr3_nt: TGTGCCAGCAGTCCAAGGAATGGGACCCGTAGCTCCCATGAGCAGTTCTTC
cdr3_aa: CASSPRNGTRSSHEQFF

clone_size: .
j_call: TRBJ2-7
v_call: TRBV25-1
d_call: TRBD2
cdr3_nt: TGTGCCAGCACCGGGGGCATGGCTAGCGGGAGCATAGGGGAGCAGTACTTC
cdr3_aa: CASTGGMASGSIGEQYF

clone_size: few
j_call: TRBJ2-1
v_call: TRBV20-1
d_call: .
cdr3_nt: TGCAGTGCTAGAGATCGGGCCCTGGGTCCTGAGCAGTTCTTC
cdr3_aa: CSARDRALGPEQFF

clone_size: .
j_call: TRBJ1-5
v_call: TRBV5-1
d_call: .
cdr3_nt: TGCGCCAGCAGCTTGGAGGGGGGCGGAAATCAGCCCCAGCATTTT
cdr3_aa: CASSLEGGGNQPQHF

clone_size: few
j_call: TRBJ1-2
v_call: TRBV7-9
d_call: .
cdr3_nt: TGTGCCAGCAGCTTAAAAGGGGAAGGCTACACCTTC
cdr3_aa: CASSLKGEGYTF

clone_size: few
j_call: TRBJ2-7
v_call: TRBV4-2
d_call: TRBD2
cdr3_nt: TGTGCCAGCAGCCAAAGAGCGGGAGGGCCCTACGAGCAGTACTTC
cdr3_aa: CASSQRAGGPYEQYF

clone_size: many
j_call: TRBJ2-1
v_call: TRBV20-1
d_call: .
cdr3_nt: TGCAGTGCGGCTAGGGGCAATGAGCAGTTCTTC
cdr3_aa: CSAARGNEQFF

clone_size: .
j_call: TRBJ1-2
v_call: TRBV7-2
d_call: .
cdr3_nt: TGTGCCAGCAGCTTAACCCGAGGACAGAGCTATGGCTACACCTTC
cdr3_aa: CASSLTRGQSYGYTF

clone_size: .
j_call: TRBJ2-2
v_call: TRBV7-3
d_call: TRBD2
cdr3_nt: TGTGCCAGCAGCTGCCACCCAGGGAGGGACACCGGGGAGCTGTTTTTT
cdr3_aa: CASSCHPGRDTGELFF

clone_size: .
j_call: TRBJ2-7
v_call: TRBV7-6
d_call: .
cdr3_nt: TGTGCCAGCAGCCCGAGGGCCGGGACTCCTTACGAGCAGTACTTC
cdr3_aa: CASSPRAGTPYEQYF

clone_size: many
j_call: TRBJ2-2
v_call: TRBV7-2
d_call: .
cdr3_nt: TGTGCCAGCAGCTTAGGGGCGGTCGGGGAGCTGTTTTTT
cdr3_aa: CASSLGAVGELFF

clone_size: few
j_call: TRBJ2-5
v_call: TRBV20-1
d_call: .
cdr3_nt: TGCAGTGCTAGAAAGGGGCCGGAGACCCAGTACTTC
cdr3_aa: CSARKGPETQYF

clone_size: .
j_call: TRBJ2-1
v_call: TRBV30
d_call: .
cdr3_nt: TGTGCCTGGAGTGGTGGGAGCTCGTACAATGAGCAGTTCTTC
cdr3_aa: CAWSGGSSYNEQFF

clone_size: .
j_call: TRBJ2-7
v_call: TRBV5-1
d_call: .
cdr3_nt: TGCGCCAGCAGTCGACGGGGAGGCCACGAGCAGTACTTC
cdr3_aa: CASSRRGGHEQYF

clone_size: .
j_call: TRBJ1-2
v_call: TRBV20-1
d_call: .
cdr3_nt: TGCAGTGCTAGTGATACATATCGTCCGGACTACACCTTC
cdr3_aa: CSASDTYRPDYTF

clone_size: .
j_call: TRBJ2-3
v_call: TRBV7-7
d_call: TRBD1
cdr3_nt: TGTGCTAGCAGCTCCGGACAGGGGTGGCCAGATACGCAGTATTTT
cdr3_aa: CASSSGQGWPDTQYF

clone_size: many
j_call: TRBJ2-3
v_call: TRBV6-1
d_call: TRBD2
cdr3_nt: TGTGCCAGCAGTACCGGGACTAGCGGGACGATGGGCACAGATACGCAGTATTTT
cdr3_aa: CASSTGTSGTMGTDTQYF

clone_size: .
j_call: TRBJ2-3
v_call: TRBV25-1
d_call: .
cdr3_nt: TGTGCCAGCAGTGCGGTTCGACCGGGCACAGATACGCAGTATTTT
cdr3_aa: CASSAVRPGTDTQYF

clone_size: few
j_call: TRBJ2-5
v_call: TRBV5-1
d_call: .
cdr3_nt: TGCGCCAGCAGTACGTTCGGCTACCAAGAGACCCAGTACTTC
cdr3_aa: CASSTFGYQETQYF

clone_size: few
j_call: TRBJ1-5
v_call: TRBV12-3/TRBV12-4
d_call: .
cdr3_nt: TGTGCCAGCAGTTTGGGTGTAGGTCAGCCCCAGCATTTT
cdr3_aa: CASSLGVGQPQHF

clone_size: .
j_call: TRBJ2-1
v_call: TRBV21-1
d_call: .
cdr3_nt: TGTGCCAGCAGGGGTGGGGGTAGAGTTGGGTCTAGCGGGAATAATGAGCAGTTCTTC
cdr3_aa: CASRGGGRVGSSGNNEQFF

clone_size: few
j_call: TRBJ2-3
v_call: TRBV5-1
d_call: .
cdr3_nt: TGCGCCAGCAGCTTGGGGCCGCTGGGCACAGATACGCAGTATTTT
cdr3_aa: CASSLGPLGTDTQYF

clone_size: .
j_call: TRBJ1-5
v_call: TRBV27
d_call: .
cdr3_nt: TGTGCCAGCAGGCTAGGGGGGGGCAATCAGCCCCAGCATTTT
cdr3_aa: CASRLGGGNQPQHF

clone_size: few
j_call: TRBJ2-5
v_call: TRBV20-1
d_call: .
cdr3_nt: TGCAGTGCTAGAGATGACCAGAGGGCGGTCGAGACCCAGTACTTC
cdr3_aa: CSARDDQRAVETQYF

clone_size: few
j_call: TRBJ1-3
v_call: TRBV7-6
d_call: TRBD1
cdr3_nt: TGTGCCAGCAGCTCTCTGGCAGGGGGCTCTGGAAACACCATATATTTT
cdr3_aa: CASSSLAGGSGNTIYF

clone_size: many
j_call: TRBJ1-1
v_call: TRBV29-1
d_call: .
cdr3_nt: TGCAGCGTTGAGAGGTCTTTGAACACTGAAGCTTTCTTT
cdr3_aa: CSVERSLNTEAFF

clone_size: .
j_call: TRBJ2-7
v_call: TRBV6-5
d_call: .
cdr3_nt: TGTGCCAGCAGTTACCACCCCCCTTCAGGCGAGCAGTACTTC
cdr3_aa: CASSYHPPSGEQYF

clone_size: .
j_call: TRBJ2-2
v_call: TRBV25-1
d_call: TRBD1
cdr3_nt: TGTGCCAGCGGAGACAGGGGGCAGTACGGGGAGCTGTTTTTT
cdr3_aa: CASGDRGQYGELFF

clone_size: many
j_call: TRBJ2-7
v_call: TRBV29-1
d_call: .
cdr3_nt: TGCAGCGTTGAAGAGCAGGGGTGGGGGCAGTACTTC
cdr3_aa: CSVEEQGWGQYF

clone_size: .
j_call: TRBJ2-7
v_call: TRBV11-2
d_call: TRBD2
cdr3_nt: TGTGCCAGCAGCTCCCGGACTAGCGGGAGAACCCACGAGCAGTACTTC
cdr3_aa: CASSSRTSGRTHEQYF